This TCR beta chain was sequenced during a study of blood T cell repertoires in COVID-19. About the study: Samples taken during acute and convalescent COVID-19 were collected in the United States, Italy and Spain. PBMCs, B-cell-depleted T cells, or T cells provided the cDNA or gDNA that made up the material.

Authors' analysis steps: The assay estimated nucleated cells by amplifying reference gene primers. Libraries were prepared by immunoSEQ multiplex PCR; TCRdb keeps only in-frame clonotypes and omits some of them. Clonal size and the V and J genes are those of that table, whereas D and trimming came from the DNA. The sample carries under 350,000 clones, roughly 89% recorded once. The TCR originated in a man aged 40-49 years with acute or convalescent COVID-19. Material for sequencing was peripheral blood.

The CDR3 DNA is TGTGCCAGCAGCTTAAAGGCGGGACAGGGTCATGAGCAGTTCTTC. Protein: CASSLKAGQGHEQFF. The chain has TRBV7-9 and TRBJ2-1, with 9 bases lining up with TRBD1. In germline, CDR1 is SEHNR, CDR2 FQNEAQ (reference sequence). The CDR3 sequence is 15 residues long. The trim removed 2 bases at V and 8 bases at J, leaving 7 bases unmatched.